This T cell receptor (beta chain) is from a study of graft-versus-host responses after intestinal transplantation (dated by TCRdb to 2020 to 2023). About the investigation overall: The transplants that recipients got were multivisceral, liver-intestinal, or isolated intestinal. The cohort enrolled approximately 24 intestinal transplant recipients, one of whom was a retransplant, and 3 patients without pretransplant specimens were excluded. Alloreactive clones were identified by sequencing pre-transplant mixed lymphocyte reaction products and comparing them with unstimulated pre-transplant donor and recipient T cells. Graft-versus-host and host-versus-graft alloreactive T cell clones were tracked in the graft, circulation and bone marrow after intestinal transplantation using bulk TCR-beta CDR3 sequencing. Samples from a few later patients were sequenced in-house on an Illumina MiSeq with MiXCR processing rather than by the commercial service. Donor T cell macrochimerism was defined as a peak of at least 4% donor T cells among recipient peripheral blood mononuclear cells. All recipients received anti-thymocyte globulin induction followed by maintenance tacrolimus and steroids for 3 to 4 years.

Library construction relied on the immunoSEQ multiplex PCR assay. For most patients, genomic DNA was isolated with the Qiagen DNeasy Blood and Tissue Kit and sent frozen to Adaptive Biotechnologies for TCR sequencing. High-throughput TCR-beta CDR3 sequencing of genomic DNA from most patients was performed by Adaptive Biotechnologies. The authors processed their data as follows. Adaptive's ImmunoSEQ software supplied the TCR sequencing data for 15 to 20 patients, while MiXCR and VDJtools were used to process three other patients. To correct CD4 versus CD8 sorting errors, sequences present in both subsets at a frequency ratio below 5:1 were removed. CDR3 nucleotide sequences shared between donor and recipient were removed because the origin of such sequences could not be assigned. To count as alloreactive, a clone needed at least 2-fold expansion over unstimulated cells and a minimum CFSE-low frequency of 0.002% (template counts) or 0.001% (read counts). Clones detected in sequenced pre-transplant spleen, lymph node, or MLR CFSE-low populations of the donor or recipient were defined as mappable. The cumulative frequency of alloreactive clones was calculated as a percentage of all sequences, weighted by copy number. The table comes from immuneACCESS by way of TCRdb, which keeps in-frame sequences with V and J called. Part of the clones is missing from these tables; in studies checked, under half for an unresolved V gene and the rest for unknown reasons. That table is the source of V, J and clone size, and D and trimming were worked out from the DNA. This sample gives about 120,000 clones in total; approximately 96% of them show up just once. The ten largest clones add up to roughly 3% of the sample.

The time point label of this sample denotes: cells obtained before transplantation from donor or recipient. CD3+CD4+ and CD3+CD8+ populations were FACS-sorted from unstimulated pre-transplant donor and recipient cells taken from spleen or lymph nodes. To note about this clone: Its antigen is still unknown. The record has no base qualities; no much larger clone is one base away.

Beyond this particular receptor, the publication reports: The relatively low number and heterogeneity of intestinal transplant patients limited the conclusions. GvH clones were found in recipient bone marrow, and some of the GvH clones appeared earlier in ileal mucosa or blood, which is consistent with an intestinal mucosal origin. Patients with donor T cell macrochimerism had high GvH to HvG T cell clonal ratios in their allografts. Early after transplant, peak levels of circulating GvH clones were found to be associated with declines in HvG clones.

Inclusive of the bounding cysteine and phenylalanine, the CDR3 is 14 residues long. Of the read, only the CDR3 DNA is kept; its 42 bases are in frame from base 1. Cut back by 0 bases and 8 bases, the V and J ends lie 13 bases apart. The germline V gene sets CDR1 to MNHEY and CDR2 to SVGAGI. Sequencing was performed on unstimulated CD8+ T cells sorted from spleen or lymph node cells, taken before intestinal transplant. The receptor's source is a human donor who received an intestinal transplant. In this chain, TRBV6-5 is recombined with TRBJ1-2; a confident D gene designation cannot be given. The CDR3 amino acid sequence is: CASSYSTPVGGYTF. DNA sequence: TGTGCCAGCAGTTACTCGACACCGGTTGGCGGCTACACCTTC.